This record concerns one T cell receptor beta chain sequence. Its antigen remains unidentified. This sample was taken from a study of vaccination and CD4 T cells after COVID-19. Looking at the study overall: Collection of post-COVID samples occurred a median roughly 92 days after diagnosis, spanning a range of 35 to 161.

The treatment is: approximately 9-day PBMC culture with coronavirus spike peptide pools or control peptides (ViraFEST assay). The germline V and J ends were trimmed by 7 bases and 4 bases, with 22 bases remaining between them. Germline V lookup: CDR1 MNHEY, CDR2 SVGEGT. The CDR3 consists of 17 residues. Sequencing of DNA taken from cultured CD4+ T cells relied on the Oncomine TCR Beta short-read assay. TCRdb fed the PCR reads into MiXCR, producing one record per CDR3 protein. Among some 3,100 distinct CDR3 sequences listed, about 80% were seen once. The origin of this receptor is a human donor who had recovered from COVID-19. The sequenced sample was CD4+ T cells from blood, cultured in vitro. The rearrangement links TRBV6-2 or TRBV6-3 to TRBJ1-4, with a tentative D call TRBD1 (5 bases). The CDR3 loop reads CASTQGRMGTFNEKLFF. The CDR3 DNA reads as TGTGCCAGCACCCAGGGCAGAATGGGAACCTTTAATGAAAAACTGTTTTTT.